This T cell receptor (beta chain) was captured by sequencing in a study of blood T cells in healthy people across ages (dated by TCRdb to about 2015). Study-level background: In model experiments, roughly one uniquely barcoded TCR beta cDNA molecule per two T cells was captured by template switching. The study measured age-related changes in TCR beta repertoire diversity using deep sequencing normalized with unique cDNA molecular identifiers. Donors were grouped into four age groups: young (average about 15 years), middle-aged (about 38), aged (about 60) and long-lived (roughly 80). The study analyzed two additional independent replicas of 1 million unique cDNA reads from the same blood draw for two donors, one aged 18 to 30 and one aged 80 or older.

Points on this clonotype: It has no known antigen specificity. No qualities accompany the bases; no much larger clone lies one base away.

Findings and caveats that apply to the study as a whole: Observed TCR beta diversity correlated strongly with the percentage of naive T cells measured by flow cytometry. Conclusive comparison of naive and antigen-experienced compartments was prevented by the profiling of bulk unsorted PBMCs. Compared with the aged group, more naive CD4+ T cells, fewer expanded clones and increased TCR diversity were shown by the long-lived group, suggesting age selection. As age increased, observed TCR beta diversity per million T cells dropped in a roughly linear way, and a significant reduction was already evident by age approximately 40. Estimates of total diversity based on one million sequenced T cells were considered lower bounds and underestimates. Because donor CMV infection status was unknown, age-related changes in expanded clonotypes were potentially confounded.

Library preparation was by 5' RACE. Sequencing relied on an Illumina HiSeq 2500. A second PCR of roughly 7 to 11 cycles was run with a J-beta primer mix and a sample-barcoded 5' primer. A template-switch 5' adaptor carrying 12 random nucleotides introduced a unique molecular identifier onto each TCR beta cDNA molecule. Each sample yielded at least 2.5 million CDR3-containing paired-end reads. First-strand cDNA was synthesized from all RNA with the Mint cDNA synthesis kit, primed by a TRBC-specific oligonucleotide. After uracil-DNA glycosylase treatment, a first 18-cycle PCR used universal primers M1SS and BC2_uni_R on all cDNA. The authors' pipeline ran thus. For normalization, 1 million high-quality reads, each with a distinct molecular identifier, were randomly selected from each sample. Instead of being binned into consensus sequences, reads with shared molecular identifiers were discarded. MiTCR, run with a Q25 quality threshold and the strictest error-elimination algorithm, handled CDR3 identification, clonotype clustering and error correction. A nonparametric unseen species model using Euler transformation provided a lower-bound estimate of total TCR beta diversity. In-frame beta chains were kept once TCRdb had trimmed the public reads at Q25 with fastp and called clones with MiXCR. Under each unique CDR3 protein, matching rows form one entry showing the most common genes and DNA. The V and J calls were determined by TCRdb, not by the authors. This sample holds hundreds of thousands of distinct CDR3 sequences; 20% to 30% were observed only once. The ten largest make up just under 9.5% of the sample.

The 39 donors, aged roughly 6 to 95 years, were systemically healthy Caucasian individuals from Russia. Each donor gave roughly 9.5 milliliters of peripheral blood, collected into EDTA-treated Vacutainer tubes. Ficoll-Paque density-gradient centrifugation was used to isolate PBMCs, with at least 7 million obtained per sample. Trizol reagent was used to extract total RNA from the PBMCs, yielding at least 6 micrograms per sample. The percentages of naive CD45RAhigh/CD27high T cells were determined by flow cytometry on a PBMC aliquot from every donor. Germline trimming: 0 bases from V, 2 bases from J; junction bases outside gene matches: 3. From its cysteine to its phenylalanine, the CDR3 spans 15 amino acids. CDR3 DNA is the only sequence kept; it has 45 bases, read in frame from the first base. The germline V gene (reference sequence) specifies LGHDT as CDR1 and YNNKEL as CDR2. The same specimen was also included in a second study, on T cells of mothers and their children. As the second study states: Donors were nine systemically healthy Caucasian individuals: three mothers and their six children. cDNA synthesis used all of the extracted RNA, with approximately 1.4 ug of RNA in each 15 ul reaction. In the second PCR, the M1S primer added sample barcodes and 2-4 random nucleotides. Each mother yielded over 9.5 million TCR beta CDR3 reads and each child 2.5 million to 3 million reads. Thymic selection similarly shapes TCR recombination output in related and unrelated pairs, with minor effect from inherited differences. Related mother-child pairs always showed normalized repertoire overlap that was slightly higher than in unrelated mother-child pairs, though the difference was never significant. Persistent microchimeric T cell clones were not detected, at a sensitivity of 85 to 100 clones per million clonotypes. To look for features that set related mother-child pairs apart from unrelated individuals, the researchers ran deep NGS to compare the TCR beta repertoires of mothers and children. On average, the children were about 12 +/- 4 years old, while the mothers were around 40 +/- 4 years old. Libraries were sequenced on Illumina HiSeq 2000 with 100+100 nt paired-end reads after adapter ligation with NEBNext reagents. To prevent cross-contamination, the mother and child libraries were prepared a month apart and were sequenced in separate runs. For each donor, somewhere between about 500,000 and 2,300,000 distinct TCR beta clonotypes were identified. Naive TCR beta clonotypes were estimated from low-frequency clonotypes matched to each donor's FACS-determined naive share, without sorting.

Sequencing used blood. The receptor comes from a boy between 5 and 17 years old in good health. The chain couples TRBV3-1 to TRBJ2-5; the junction holds 7 bases that match TRBD1. The CDR3 region has the sequence CASSQEIRGQETQYF. The DNA sequence is TGTGCCAGCAGCCAAGAAATCAGGGGGCAAGAGACCCAGTACTTC.